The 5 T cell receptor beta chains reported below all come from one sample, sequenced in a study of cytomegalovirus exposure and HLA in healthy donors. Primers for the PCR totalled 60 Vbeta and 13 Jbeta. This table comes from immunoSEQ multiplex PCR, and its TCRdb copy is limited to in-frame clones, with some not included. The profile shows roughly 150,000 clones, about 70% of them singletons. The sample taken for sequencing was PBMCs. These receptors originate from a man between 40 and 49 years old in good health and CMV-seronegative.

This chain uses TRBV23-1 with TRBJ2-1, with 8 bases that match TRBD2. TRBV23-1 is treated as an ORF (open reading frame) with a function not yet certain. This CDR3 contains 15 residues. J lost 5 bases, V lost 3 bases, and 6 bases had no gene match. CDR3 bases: TGCGCCAGCAGTCATCGGGGGGGATTCAACAATGAGCAGTTCTTC. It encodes CASSHRGGFNNEQFF.

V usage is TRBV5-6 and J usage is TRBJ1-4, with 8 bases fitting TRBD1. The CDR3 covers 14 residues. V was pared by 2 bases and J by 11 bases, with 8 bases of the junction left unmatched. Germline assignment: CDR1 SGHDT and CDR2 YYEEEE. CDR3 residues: CASSFPGTGDKLFF. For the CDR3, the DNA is TGTGCCAGCAGCTTTCCCGGGACAGGAGACAAACTGTTTTTT.

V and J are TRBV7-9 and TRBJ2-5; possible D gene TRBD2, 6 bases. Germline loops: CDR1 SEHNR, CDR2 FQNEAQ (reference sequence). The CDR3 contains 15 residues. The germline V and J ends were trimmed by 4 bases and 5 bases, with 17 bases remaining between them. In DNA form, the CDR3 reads TGTGCCAGCAGCTACCCCGGGACTGCAGGGGAGACCCAGTACTTC. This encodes CASSYPGTAGETQYF.

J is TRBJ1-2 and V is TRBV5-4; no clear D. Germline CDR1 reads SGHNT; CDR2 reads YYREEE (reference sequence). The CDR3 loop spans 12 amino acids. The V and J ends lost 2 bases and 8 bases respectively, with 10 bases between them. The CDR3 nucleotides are TGTGCCAGCAGCTTTATCGGAGGCGGCTACACCTTC. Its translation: CASSFIGGGYTF.

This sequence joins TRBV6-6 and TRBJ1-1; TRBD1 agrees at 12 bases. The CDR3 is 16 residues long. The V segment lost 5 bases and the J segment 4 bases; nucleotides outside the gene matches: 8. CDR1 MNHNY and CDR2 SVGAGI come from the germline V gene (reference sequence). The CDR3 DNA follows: TGTGCCAGCAGTCCGGGACAGGGGGCGGGAAGCACTGAAGCTTTCTTT. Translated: CASSPGQGAGSTEAFF.